Described below is a single T cell receptor (beta chain) sequence and its context. Its cognate antigen is unknown. The sample's time point: before natalizumab initiation. Prior interferon beta treatment was universal, and the PML patients were all female. The sample originates from a study of multiple sclerosis patients with progressive multifocal leukoencephalopathy. Study information: Multiple sclerosis patients on natalizumab who never developed PML served as longitudinally sampled controls.

The study, taken as a whole, reports: TRBV and TRBJ usage showed no common pattern when PML developed. In most PML patients, TRB repertoires appeared less diverse by entropy.

TCRdb keeps only in-frame clones here, not all; method: immunoSEQ multiplex PCR. The table includes more than 25,000 clones, about 88% detected once. V dropped 5 bases and J dropped 3; count of bases not matched to a gene: 2. Germline lookup yields CDR1 MRHNA and CDR2 SNTAGT. This CDR3 has 13 residues. This sequence originates from a human donor with multiple sclerosis. Specimen: PBMCs. J is TRBJ2-7 and V is TRBV6-4; TRBD1 aligns across 9 bases. This chain's CDR3 is CASSKDRGYEQYF. Here the CDR3 DNA reads TGTGCCAGCAGTAAGGACAGGGGCTACGAGCAGTACTTC.